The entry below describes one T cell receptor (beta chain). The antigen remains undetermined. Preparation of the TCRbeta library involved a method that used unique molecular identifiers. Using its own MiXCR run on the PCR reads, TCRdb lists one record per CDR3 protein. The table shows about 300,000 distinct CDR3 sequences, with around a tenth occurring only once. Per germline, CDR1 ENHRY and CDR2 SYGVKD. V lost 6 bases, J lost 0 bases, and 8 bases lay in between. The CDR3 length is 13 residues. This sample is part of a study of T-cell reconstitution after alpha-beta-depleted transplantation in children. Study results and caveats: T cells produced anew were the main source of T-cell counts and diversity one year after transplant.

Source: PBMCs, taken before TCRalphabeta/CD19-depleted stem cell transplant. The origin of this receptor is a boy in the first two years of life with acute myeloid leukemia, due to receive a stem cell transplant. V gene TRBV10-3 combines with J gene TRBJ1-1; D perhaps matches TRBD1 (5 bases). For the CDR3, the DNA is TGTGCCATCAGGGGACCGTTGAACACTGAAGCTTTCTTT. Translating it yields CAIRGPLNTEAFF.